This T cell receptor beta chain is drawn from a study of shared clonotypes between healthy human individuals. Unmatched junction bases numbered 7, after V lost 4 bases and J lost 7 bases. CDR3 length equals 13 residues. The germline V gene encodes CDR1 SQVTM and CDR2 ANQGSEA. Replicate PCRs for sorted subsets used roughly 200 ng DNA; this equaled 33,000 or so T cell genomes. Per the original data handling: In the immunoSEQ data, sequences were junction-only and lacked quality scores, so filtering differed. Clones were read by immunoSEQ multiplex PCR, and TCRdb kept only the in-frame ones, dropping some. V and J calls and clone size are those listed in that table; D and trimming were worked out from the DNA. The table includes 2.3 million or so clones, 93% detected once.

This clonotype originated in a young man in good health. Some clones in this sample may be carry-over from other donors' samples. The chain uses TRBV29-1 and TRBJ2-1; TRBD2 aligns across 7 bases. The sample comprised naive CD4+ T cells from PBMCs. Subset given: CD45RA+ positively selected. The CDR3 region is CSVGTRLGNEQFF. CDR3 sequence (DNA): TGCAGCGTTGGGACTAGATTGGGTAATGAGCAGTTCTTC.